These T cell receptor beta chains were read from a single sample in a study of cytomegalovirus exposure and HLA in healthy donors. Clones were sequenced by immunoSEQ multiplex PCR, and TCRdb holds only the in-frame ones, with some missing. The sample lists fewer than 100,000 clones; around 84% were seen once. Sequencing input: PBMCs. These receptors were collected from a woman aged 35 to 49 in good health and CMV-seropositive. CDR3s include the opening cysteine and the closing phenylalanine or tryptophan. The order of the fields is V gene, J gene, D gene, clone size, CDR3 protein, CDR3 DNA. D genes are given only for firm matches. Not all rows give a size; the values are once, few, many and, for expanded clones, a class.

V gene: TRBV15
J gene: TRBJ1-1
D gene: TRBD1
clone size: NA
CDR3 protein: CATSYRTGHTEAFF
CDR3 DNA: TGTGCCACCAGCTACCGGACAGGGCACACTGAAGCTTTCTTT

V gene: TRBV29-1
J gene: TRBJ1-2
D gene: TRBD1
clone size: NA
CDR3 protein: CSVVTGGGGYTF
CDR3 DNA: TGCAGCGTTGTAACAGGGGGTGGGGGCTACACCTTC

V gene: TRBV29-1
J gene: TRBJ2-7
D gene: NA
clone size: few
CDR3 protein: CSVVGRGGHRAYEQYF
CDR3 DNA: TGCAGCGTTGTTGGGAGGGGGGGCCATCGGGCCTACGAGCAGTACTTC

V gene: TRBV6-1
J gene: TRBJ2-5
D gene: TRBD2
clone size: NA
CDR3 protein: CASSEGTSGSEETQYF
CDR3 DNA: TGTGCCAGCAGTGAAGGGACTAGCGGGAGTGAAGAGACCCAGTACTTC

V gene: TRBV6-5
J gene: TRBJ2-7
D gene: TRBD2
clone size: once
CDR3 protein: CASSLGGTSGRGEQYF
CDR3 DNA: TGTGCCAGCAGTTTAGGGGGTACTAGCGGGAGGGGAGAGCAGTACTTC

V gene: TRBV6-5
J gene: TRBJ2-3
D gene: TRBD2
clone size: NA
CDR3 protein: CASSYSPSGSLDTQYF
CDR3 DNA: TGTGCCAGCAGTTATTCCCCCAGCGGGAGCCTAGATACGCAGTATTTT

V gene: TRBV28
J gene: TRBJ2-4
D gene: TRBD2
clone size: NA
CDR3 protein: CASSLKRDRPQNIQYF
CDR3 DNA: TGTGCCAGCAGTTTAAAGCGGGATCGCCCCCAAAACATTCAGTACTTC

V gene: TRBV10-3
J gene: TRBJ2-2
D gene: TRBD1
clone size: once
CDR3 protein: CAISDTGAITNTGELFF
CDR3 DNA: TGTGCCATCAGTGATACAGGGGCAATTACGAACACCGGGGAGCTGTTTTTT

V gene: TRBV29-1
J gene: TRBJ1-1
D gene: NA
clone size: few
CDR3 protein: CSVRQTEAFF
CDR3 DNA: TGCAGCGTCCGACAAACTGAAGCTTTCTTT

V gene: TRBV28
J gene: TRBJ1-5
D gene: TRBD1
clone size: few
CDR3 protein: CASSPTPTGEQPQHF
CDR3 DNA: TGTGCCAGCAGTCCGACCCCCACAGGGGAACAGCCCCAGCATTTT

V gene: TRBV6-1
J gene: TRBJ1-5
D gene: NA
clone size: NA
CDR3 protein: CASSDLQGGNQPQHF
CDR3 DNA: TGTGCCAGCAGTGACCTACAGGGAGGCAATCAGCCCCAGCATTTT

V gene: TRBV2
J gene: TRBJ2-1
D gene: TRBD1
clone size: once
CDR3 protein: CASSVSVLFGTARNNEQFF
CDR3 DNA: TGTGCCAGCAGTGTATCTGTGTTGTTCGGGACAGCTCGAAACAATGAGCAGTTCTTC

V gene: TRBV5-6
J gene: TRBJ2-7
D gene: TRBD1
clone size: NA
CDR3 protein: CASSYGDRAYSYEQYF
CDR3 DNA: TGTGCCAGCAGCTACGGGGACAGGGCATACTCCTACGAGCAGTACTTC

V gene: TRBV5-1
J gene: TRBJ2-7
D gene: NA
clone size: NA
CDR3 protein: CASSLDSETYEQYF
CDR3 DNA: TGCGCCAGCAGCTTGGACTCCGAGACCTACGAGCAGTACTTC

V gene: TRBV6-5
J gene: TRBJ1-1
D gene: TRBD1
clone size: NA
CDR3 protein: CASSYSGQGVFTEAFF
CDR3 DNA: TGTGCCAGCAGTTACTCGGGACAGGGGGTCTTCACTGAAGCTTTCTTT

V gene: TRBV15
J gene: TRBJ2-1
D gene: NA
clone size: NA
CDR3 protein: CATSRNRMVAEWQFF
CDR3 DNA: TGTGCCACCAGCAGGAACCGGATGGTAGCGGAGTGGCAGTTCTTC

V gene: TRBV5-4
J gene: TRBJ2-7
D gene: TRBD2
clone size: NA
CDR3 protein: CASSGASGWGSYEQYF
CDR3 DNA: TGTGCCAGCAGCGGCGCTAGCGGATGGGGATCTTACGAGCAGTACTTC

V gene: TRBV7-6
J gene: TRBJ1-3
D gene: NA
clone size: NA
CDR3 protein: CASSLGDTSGNTIYF
CDR3 DNA: TGTGCCAGCAGCTTAGGTGACACCTCTGGAAACACCATATATTTT

V gene: TRBV5-4
J gene: TRBJ2-3
D gene: TRBD2
clone size: NA
CDR3 protein: CASSWGLAGVSDTQYF
CDR3 DNA: TGTGCCAGCAGCTGGGGACTAGCGGGAGTATCGGATACGCAGTATTTT

V gene: TRBV27
J gene: TRBJ2-7
D gene: NA
clone size: NA
CDR3 protein: CASSLRGPYEQYF
CDR3 DNA: TGTGCCAGCAGCTTAAGAGGGCCCTACGAGCAGTACTTC

V gene: TRBV18
J gene: TRBJ2-5
D gene: TRBD2
clone size: few
CDR3 protein: CASSPLGEGETQYF
CDR3 DNA: TGTGCCAGCTCACCACTGGGGGAGGGAGAGACCCAGTACTTC

V gene: TRBV29-1
J gene: TRBJ2-2
D gene: NA
clone size: NA
CDR3 protein: CSVEQGFGTGELFF
CDR3 DNA: TGCAGCGTTGAACAGGGGTTTGGCACCGGGGAGCTGTTTTTT

V gene: TRBV9
J gene: TRBJ2-5
D gene: TRBD2
clone size: NA
CDR3 protein: CASSVGSGGPQETQYF
CDR3 DNA: TGTGCCAGCAGCGTAGGTAGCGGGGGACCCCAAGAGACCCAGTACTTC

V gene: TRBV4-1
J gene: TRBJ2-2
D gene: NA
clone size: NA
CDR3 protein: CASSQARAVTGELFF
CDR3 DNA: TGCGCCAGCAGCCAAGCGAGGGCCGTCACCGGGGAGCTGTTTTTT

V gene: TRBV7-3
J gene: TRBJ2-7
D gene: NA
clone size: NA
CDR3 protein: CASSSPSSEQYF
CDR3 DNA: TGTGCCAGCAGCTCCCCTAGCAGCGAGCAGTACTTC

V gene: TRBV14
J gene: TRBJ1-1
D gene: TRBD1
clone size: few
CDR3 protein: CASSPMGQGIAGIPEAFF
CDR3 DNA: TGTGCCAGCAGCCCCATGGGACAGGGGATAGCTGGAATCCCTGAAGCTTTCTTT

V gene: TRBV7-6
J gene: TRBJ2-7
D gene: NA
clone size: NA
CDR3 protein: CASSGTRSGEQYF
CDR3 DNA: TGTGCCAGCAGCGGGACTCGCTCGGGCGAGCAGTACTTC

V gene: TRBV20-1
J gene: TRBJ2-3
D gene: NA
clone size: NA
CDR3 protein: CSALQSDTQYF
CDR3 DNA: TGCAGTGCTCTGCAGTCAGATACGCAGTATTTT

V gene: TRBV5-1
J gene: TRBJ2-7
D gene: NA
clone size: NA
CDR3 protein: CASSLRTETSEQYF
CDR3 DNA: TGCGCCAGCAGCCTCCGGACAGAAACTTCCGAGCAGTACTTC

V gene: TRBV6-5
J gene: TRBJ1-2
D gene: TRBD1
clone size: NA
CDR3 protein: CASTSGTGSHGYTF
CDR3 DNA: TGTGCCAGCACCTCTGGGACAGGGAGTCATGGCTACACCTTC

V gene: TRBV9
J gene: TRBJ1-1
D gene: NA
clone size: once
CDR3 protein: CASSPWTPNTEAFF
CDR3 DNA: TGTGCCAGCAGCCCGTGGACACCGAACACTGAAGCTTTCTTT

V gene: TRBV19
J gene: TRBJ2-2
D gene: TRBD1
clone size: NA
CDR3 protein: CASKTLGQPNTGELFF
CDR3 DNA: TGTGCCAGTAAAACATTGGGACAGCCGAACACCGGGGAGCTGTTTTTT

V gene: TRBV4-1
J gene: TRBJ2-7
D gene: NA
clone size: NA
CDR3 protein: CASSLRQVTSYEQYF
CDR3 DNA: TGCGCCAGCAGCCTTCGACAGGTCACATCCTACGAGCAGTACTTC

V gene: TRBV19
J gene: TRBJ2-5
D gene: TRBD2
clone size: NA
CDR3 protein: CASKGGGGSETQYF
CDR3 DNA: TGTGCCAGTAAGGGTGGGGGGGGTTCGGAGACCCAGTACTTC

V gene: TRBV7-9
J gene: TRBJ1-1
D gene: TRBD1
clone size: NA
CDR3 protein: CASSFEEGAFSEAFF
CDR3 DNA: TGTGCCAGCAGCTTTGAGGAGGGGGCGTTTAGCGAAGCTTTCTTT

V gene: TRBV5-1
J gene: TRBJ1-1
D gene: TRBD1
clone size: NA
CDR3 protein: CASSETGGIEAFF
CDR3 DNA: TGCGCCAGCAGCGAGACAGGGGGCATTGAAGCTTTCTTT

V gene: TRBV25-1
J gene: TRBJ2-3
D gene: NA
clone size: few
CDR3 protein: CASSDGESVTDTQYF
CDR3 DNA: TGTGCCAGCAGTGACGGGGAGTCCGTGACAGATACGCAGTATTTT

V gene: TRBV19
J gene: TRBJ2-7
D gene: TRBD2
clone size: few
CDR3 protein: CASTLLAEPGYEQYF
CDR3 DNA: TGTGCCAGTACTTTGCTAGCGGAACCCGGCTACGAGCAGTACTTC

V gene: TRBV11-2
J gene: TRBJ2-5
D gene: TRBD2
clone size: NA
CDR3 protein: CASSLVTGGETQYF
CDR3 DNA: TGTGCCAGCAGCTTAGTTACGGGAGGAGAGACCCAGTACTTC

V gene: TRBV7-9
J gene: TRBJ1-2
D gene: TRBD1
clone size: NA
CDR3 protein: CASSFRGDRLYGYTF
CDR3 DNA: TGTGCCAGCAGCTTCCGAGGGGACAGGCTCTATGGCTACACCTTC

V gene: TRBV7-6
J gene: TRBJ2-7
D gene: NA
clone size: NA
CDR3 protein: CASSLALRLRPYEQYF
CDR3 DNA: TGTGCCAGCAGCTTGGCGCTAAGACTTCGACCGTACGAGCAGTACTTC

V gene: TRBV5-1
J gene: TRBJ2-5
D gene: TRBD1
clone size: NA
CDR3 protein: CASSLGPGTGGQETQYF
CDR3 DNA: TGCGCCAGCAGCTTGGGACCCGGGACAGGGGGCCAAGAGACCCAGTACTTC

V gene: TRBV6-4
J gene: TRBJ2-3
D gene: TRBD2
clone size: few
CDR3 protein: CASSVSGGRSDTQYF
CDR3 DNA: TGTGCCAGCAGTGTTTCGGGAGGGCGTTCAGATACGCAGTATTTT

V gene: TRBV9
J gene: TRBJ2-6
D gene: NA
clone size: NA
CDR3 protein: CASSVGAGANVLTF
CDR3 DNA: TGTGCCAGCAGCGTAGGAGCTGGGGCCAACGTCCTGACTTTC

V gene: TRBV7-7
J gene: TRBJ1-5
D gene: TRBD1
clone size: NA
CDR3 protein: CASSSGQGELYSNQPQHF
CDR3 DNA: TGTGCTAGCAGCTCGGGACAGGGGGAACTTTATAGCAATCAGCCCCAGCATTTT

V gene: TRBV5-6
J gene: TRBJ2-3
D gene: NA
clone size: NA
CDR3 protein: CASLGLLARQDTQYF
CDR3 DNA: TGTGCCAGCCTAGGTCTACTAGCCCGGCAAGATACGCAGTATTTT

V gene: TRBV7-9
J gene: TRBJ1-2
D gene: TRBD1
clone size: NA
CDR3 protein: CASSLVQGAFNYGYTF
CDR3 DNA: TGTGCCAGCAGCTTAGTACAGGGGGCCTTTAACTATGGCTACACCTTC

V gene: TRBV6-1
J gene: TRBJ2-3
D gene: NA
clone size: NA
CDR3 protein: CASSGRDHSDTQYF
CDR3 DNA: TGTGCCAGCAGTGGACGGGATCATTCAGATACGCAGTATTTT

V gene: TRBV11-2
J gene: TRBJ1-2
D gene: NA
clone size: NA
CDR3 protein: CASSLDSGWASGYTF
CDR3 DNA: TGTGCCAGCAGCTTAGATAGCGGGTGGGCGAGTGGCTACACCTTC

V gene: TRBV6-5
J gene: TRBJ1-1
D gene: TRBD1
clone size: NA
CDR3 protein: CASRRTGEAFF
CDR3 DNA: TGTGCCAGCAGGAGGACAGGGGAAGCTTTCTTT

V gene: TRBV6-1
J gene: TRBJ2-1
D gene: TRBD2
clone size: NA
CDR3 protein: CASSRGLAEGNEQFF
CDR3 DNA: TGTGCCAGCAGTAGGGGACTAGCGGAGGGGAATGAGCAGTTCTTC

V gene: TRBV14
J gene: TRBJ2-2
D gene: NA
clone size: NA
CDR3 protein: CASSQVSITGELFF
CDR3 DNA: TGTGCCAGCAGCCAAGTGTCCATCACCGGGGAGCTGTTTTTT

V gene: TRBV11-2
J gene: TRBJ2-7
D gene: TRBD2
clone size: NA
CDR3 protein: CASSWGGRLAGYEQYF
CDR3 DNA: TGTGCCAGCAGCTGGGGGGGTCGGCTAGCGGGTTACGAGCAGTACTTC

V gene: TRBV4-1
J gene: TRBJ2-7
D gene: TRBD2
clone size: NA
CDR3 protein: CASSQVTSGRWYEQYF
CDR3 DNA: TGCGCCAGCAGCCAAGTGACTAGCGGGAGATGGTACGAGCAGTACTTC

V gene: TRBV30
J gene: TRBJ2-5
D gene: TRBD2
clone size: NA
CDR3 protein: CAWTPPLGLAGLQETQYF
CDR3 DNA: TGTGCCTGGACTCCCCCCTTGGGGCTAGCGGGACTTCAAGAGACCCAGTACTTC

V gene: TRBV7-8
J gene: TRBJ1-5
D gene: NA
clone size: once
CDR3 protein: CASSWAGSNQPQHF
CDR3 DNA: TGTGCCAGCAGCTGGGCAGGGAGCAATCAGCCCCAGCATTTT

V gene: TRBV6-5
J gene: TRBJ1-1
D gene: NA
clone size: NA
CDR3 protein: CASSYRGTTEAFF
CDR3 DNA: TGTGCCAGCAGTTATCGGGGGACCACTGAAGCTTTCTTT

V gene: TRBV7-9
J gene: TRBJ2-3
D gene: TRBD2
clone size: NA
CDR3 protein: CASSLALAGEVDTQYF
CDR3 DNA: TGTGCCAGCAGCTTAGCCTTAGCGGGAGAGGTAGATACGCAGTATTTT